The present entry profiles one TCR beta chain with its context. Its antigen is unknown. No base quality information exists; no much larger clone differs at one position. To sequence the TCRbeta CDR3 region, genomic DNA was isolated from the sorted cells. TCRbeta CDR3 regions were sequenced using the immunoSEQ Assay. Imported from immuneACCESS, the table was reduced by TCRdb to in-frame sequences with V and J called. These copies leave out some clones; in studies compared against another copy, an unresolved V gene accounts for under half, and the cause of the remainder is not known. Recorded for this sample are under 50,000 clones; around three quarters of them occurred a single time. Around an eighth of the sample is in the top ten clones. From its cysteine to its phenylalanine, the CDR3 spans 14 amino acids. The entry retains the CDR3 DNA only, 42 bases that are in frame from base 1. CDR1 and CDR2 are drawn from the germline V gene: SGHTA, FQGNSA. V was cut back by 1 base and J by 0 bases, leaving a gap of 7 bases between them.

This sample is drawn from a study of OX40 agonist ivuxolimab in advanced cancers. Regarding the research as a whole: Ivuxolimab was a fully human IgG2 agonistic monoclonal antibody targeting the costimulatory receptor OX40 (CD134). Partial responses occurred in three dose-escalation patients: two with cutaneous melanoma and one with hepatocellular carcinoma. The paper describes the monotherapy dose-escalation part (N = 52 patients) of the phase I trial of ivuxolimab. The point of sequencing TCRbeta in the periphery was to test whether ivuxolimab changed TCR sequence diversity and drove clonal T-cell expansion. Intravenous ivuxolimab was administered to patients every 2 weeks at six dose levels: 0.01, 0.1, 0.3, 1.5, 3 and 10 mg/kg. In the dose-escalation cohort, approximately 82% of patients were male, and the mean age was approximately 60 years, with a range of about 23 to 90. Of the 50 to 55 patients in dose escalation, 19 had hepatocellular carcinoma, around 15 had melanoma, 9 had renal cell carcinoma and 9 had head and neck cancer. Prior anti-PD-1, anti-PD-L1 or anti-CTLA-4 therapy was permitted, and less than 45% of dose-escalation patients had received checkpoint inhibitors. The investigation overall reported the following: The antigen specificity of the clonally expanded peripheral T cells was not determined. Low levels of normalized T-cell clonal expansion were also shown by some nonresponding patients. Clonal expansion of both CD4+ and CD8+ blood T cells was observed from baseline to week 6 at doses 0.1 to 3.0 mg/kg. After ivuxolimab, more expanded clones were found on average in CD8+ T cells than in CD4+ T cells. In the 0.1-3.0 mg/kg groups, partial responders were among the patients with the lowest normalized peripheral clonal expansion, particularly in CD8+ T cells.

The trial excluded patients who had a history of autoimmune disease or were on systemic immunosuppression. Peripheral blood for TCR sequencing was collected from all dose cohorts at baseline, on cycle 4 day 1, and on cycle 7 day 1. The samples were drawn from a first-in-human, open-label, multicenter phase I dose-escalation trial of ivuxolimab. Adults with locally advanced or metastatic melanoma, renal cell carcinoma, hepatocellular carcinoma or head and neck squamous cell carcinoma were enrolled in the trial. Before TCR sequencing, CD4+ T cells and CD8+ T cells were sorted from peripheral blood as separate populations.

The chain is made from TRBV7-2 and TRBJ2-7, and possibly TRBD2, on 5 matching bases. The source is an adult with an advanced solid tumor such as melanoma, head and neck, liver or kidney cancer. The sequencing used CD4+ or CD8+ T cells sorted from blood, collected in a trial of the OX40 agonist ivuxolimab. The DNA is TGTGCCAGCAGCTTAGGAGACTACTCCTACGAGCAGTACTTC. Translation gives CASSLGDYSYEQYF. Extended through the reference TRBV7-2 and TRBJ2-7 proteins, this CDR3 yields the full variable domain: GAGVSQSPSNKVTEKGKDVELRCDPISGHTALYWYRQSLGQGLEFLIYFQGNSAPDKSGLPSDRFSAERTGGSVSTLTIQRTQQEDSAVYLCASSLGDYSYEQYFGPGTRLTVT.